This TCR beta chain was captured in a study of control samples from healthy donors and cancer patients. The CDR3 sequence is 17 residues long. Germline V gene sequence: CDR1 SGHDT, CDR2 YYEEEE. J gave up 5 bases and V 3 bases, and 7 bases lay outside the gene matches. Profiled with immunoSEQ multiplex PCR; TCRdb holds only in-frame clones, not every one. The data show 150,000 to 200,000 clones, almost 90% seen once. The chain recombines TRBV5-6 with TRBJ2-5, with TRBD2 matching 16 bases. The TCR comes from a woman in her thirties in good health. The sample was blood. CDR3 DNA: TGTGCCAGCAGCTCCTCCGGGACTAGCGGGGGGGCTGAGACCCAGTACTTC. Encoded protein: CASSSSGTSGGAETQYF.